This T cell receptor beta chain was identified during a study of identical twins. TCRdb redid the calling of the 5' RACE reads with MiXCR, one entry per CDR3 protein. Among approximately 240,000 distinct CDR3 sequences listed, more than 12% were seen once. This clonotype was detected only a few times. The antigen remains undetermined. The V end lost 0 bases, the J end lost 8 bases, and 8 bases lay between the germline ends. Per germline, CDR1 SGHRS and CDR2 YFSETQ. The CDR3 covers 12 residues. Regarding the study as a whole: Models underpredicted monozygotic twin sharing of out-of-frame TCR alpha. The more abundant beta clonotypes in cord blood had fewer insertions, and memory repertoires did not show this.

The origin of this receptor is a woman under 30 in good health. The chain combines TRBV5-1 with TRBJ1-1, with a weak D call TRBD1 (5 bases). The sample taken for sequencing was memory (CD45RO+) T cells sorted from blood. The CDR3 region is CASSLGQSEAFF. The CDR3, as DNA: TGCGCCAGCAGCTTGGGACAGAGCGAAGCTTTCTTT.